A selection of T cell receptor beta chains follows, all from one sample in a study of CD4 T cell repertoires in COVID-19. The method was immunoSEQ multiplex PCR; TCRdb's version includes in-frame clones alone and lacks a portion of them. The table includes about 75,000 clones, 83% detected once. The starting material was CD4+ T cells from peripheral blood, obtained after recovery from COVID-19. These receptors all stem from a human donor who had COVID-19. Each CDR3 is given without its conserved first and last residue. The order of the fields is V gene, J gene, CDR3 protein.

V: TRBV3-1/TRBV3-2
J: TRBJ1-1
CDR3: ASSQTRTATEAF

V: TRBV6-2/TRBV6-3
J: TRBJ1-1
CDR3: ASSPRGQGATEAF

V: TRBV15
J: TRBJ1-2
CDR3: ATSRDGKGQSIDGYT

V: TRBV5-6
J: TRBJ2-7
CDR3: ASSFRGGGYEQY

V: TRBV11-3
J: TRBJ1-1
CDR3: ASSLLGNTEAF

V: TRBV27
J: TRBJ1-1
CDR3: ASSLSGTGAGYVMNTEAF

V: TRBV27
J: TRBJ2-7
CDR3: ASSRPGTGGGEQY

V: TRBV5-1
J: TRBJ2-5
CDR3: ASSSEPRGDLGETQY

V: TRBV15
J: TRBJ2-7
CDR3: ATRRDRGPYEQY

V: TRBV2
J: TRBJ1-5
CDR3: ASRISGTGGGQPQH

V: TRBV7-2
J: TRBJ2-1
CDR3: ASSLRQGAVGEQF

V: TRBV28
J: TRBJ2-3
CDR3: ASIGGSTDTQY

V: TRBV6-6
J: TRBJ1-5
CDR3: ASSMGQGSQPQH

V: TRBV28
J: TRBJ1-2
CDR3: ASSLPRQGNYGYT

V: TRBV19
J: TRBJ1-2
CDR3: ASSSSGTKHGYT

V: TRBV7-9
J: TRBJ2-5
CDR3: ASSSTGEKTQY

V: TRBV4-2
J: TRBJ2-3
CDR3: ASSPSYPSTDTQY

V: TRBV6-5
J: TRBJ1-1
CDR3: ASSPRQGMNTEAF

V: TRBV6-5
J: TRBJ2-1
CDR3: ASSRLGEQF